This T cell receptor (beta chain) was sequenced in a study of regulatory dendritic cells for organ transplantation. Sequencing used immunoSEQ multiplex PCR; TCRdb keeps in-frame clones, though not all of them. There are 5,500 to 7,000 clones in the sample; around two thirds occur only once, and roughly 11% lies in the top ten. Trimming stripped 2 bases from V and 2 bases from J, with 13 bases between. The CDR3 length is 17 residues. The germline CDR1 and CDR2 sequences are KGHSH and LQKENI. This receptor was taken from a human donor in good health. The specimen sequenced was memory CD8+ T cells from blood. Subset in this sample: CD45RO+ memory T cells. The chain uses TRBV18 and TRBJ2-6, with D maybe TRBD1 (6 bases). This CDR3 is CASSPRGGQAGANVLTF. The CDR3 nucleotides read TGTGCCAGCTCACCAAGAGGGGGACAAGCTGGGGCCAACGTCCTGACTTTC.